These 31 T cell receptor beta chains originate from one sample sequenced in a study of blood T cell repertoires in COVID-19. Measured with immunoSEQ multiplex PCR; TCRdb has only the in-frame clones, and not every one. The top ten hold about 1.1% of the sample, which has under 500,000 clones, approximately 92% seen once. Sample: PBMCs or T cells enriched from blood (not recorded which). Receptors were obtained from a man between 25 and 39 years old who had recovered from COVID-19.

The CDR3: CATSLVASGSFYEQYF. For the CDR3, the DNA is TGTGCCACCAGCCTGGTGGCTAGCGGGAGTTTCTACGAGCAGTACTTC. This chain uses TRBV15 with TRBJ2-7; 10 bases align to TRBD2. The CDR3 sequence is 16 residues long. V dropped 5 bases and J dropped 3; count of bases not matched to a gene: 10. Germline CDR1 reads LNHNV; CDR2 reads YYDKDF (reference sequence). The full variable domain, with the rest looked up from reference TRBV15 and TRBJ2-7, is DAMVIQNPRYQVTQFGKPVTLSCSQTLNHNVMYWYQQKSSQAPKLLFHYYDKDFNNEADTPDNFQSRRPNTSFCFLDIRSPGLGDTAMYLCATSLVASGSFYEQYFGPGTRLTVT.

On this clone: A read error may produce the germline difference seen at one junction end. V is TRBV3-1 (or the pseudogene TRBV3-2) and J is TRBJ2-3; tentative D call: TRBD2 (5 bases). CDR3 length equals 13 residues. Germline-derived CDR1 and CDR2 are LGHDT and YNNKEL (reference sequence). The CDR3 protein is CASSQEVHPPRDF. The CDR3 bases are TGTGCCAGCAGCCAAGAGGTCCACCCACCGAGGGATTTT.

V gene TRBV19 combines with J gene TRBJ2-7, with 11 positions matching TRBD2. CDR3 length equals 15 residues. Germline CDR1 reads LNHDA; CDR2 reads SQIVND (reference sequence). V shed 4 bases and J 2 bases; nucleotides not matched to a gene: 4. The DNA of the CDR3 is TGTGCCAGTAGTACGCTAGCGGGAGGACCCTACGAGCAGTACTTC. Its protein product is CASSTLAGGPYEQYF.

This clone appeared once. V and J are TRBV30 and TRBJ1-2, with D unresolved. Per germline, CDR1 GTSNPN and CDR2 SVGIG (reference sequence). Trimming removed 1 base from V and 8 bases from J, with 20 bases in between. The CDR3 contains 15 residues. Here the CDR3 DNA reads TGTGCCTGGAGTGATTTCGAGGGCTATTATGGAGGCTACACCTTC. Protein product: CAWSDFEGYYGGYTF. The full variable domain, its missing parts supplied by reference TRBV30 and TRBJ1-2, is SQTIHQWPATLVQPVGSPLSLECTVEGTSNPNLYWYRQAAGRGLQLLFYSVGIGQISSEVPQNLSASRPQDRQFILSSKKLLLSDSGFYLCAWSDFEGYYGGYTFGSGTRLTVV.

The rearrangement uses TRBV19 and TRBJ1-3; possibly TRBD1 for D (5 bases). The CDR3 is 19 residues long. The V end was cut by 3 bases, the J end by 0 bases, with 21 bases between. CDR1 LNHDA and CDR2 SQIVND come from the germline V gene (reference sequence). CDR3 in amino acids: CASSMTGTRTQSSGNTIYF. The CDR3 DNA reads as TGTGCCAGTAGTATGACGGGCACGAGGACACAGAGCTCTGGAAACACCATATATTTT. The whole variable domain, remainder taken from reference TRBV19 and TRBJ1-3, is DGGITQSPKYLFRKEGQNVTLSCEQNLNHDAMYWYRQDPGQGLRLIYYSQIVNDFQKGDIAEGYSVSREKKESFPLTVTSAQKNPTAFYLCASSMTGTRTQSSGNTIYFGEGSWLTVV.

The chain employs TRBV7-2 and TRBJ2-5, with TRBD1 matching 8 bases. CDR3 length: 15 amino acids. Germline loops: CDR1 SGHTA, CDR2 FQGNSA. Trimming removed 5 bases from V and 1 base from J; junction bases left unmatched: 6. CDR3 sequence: CASSPRTGIQETQYF. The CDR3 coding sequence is TGTGCCAGCAGCCCGAGGACAGGGATCCAAGAGACCCAGTACTTC.

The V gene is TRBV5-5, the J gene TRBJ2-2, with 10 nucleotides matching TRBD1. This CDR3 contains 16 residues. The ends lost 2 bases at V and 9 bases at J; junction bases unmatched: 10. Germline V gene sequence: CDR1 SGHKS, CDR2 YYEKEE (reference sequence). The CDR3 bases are TGTGCCAGCAGCTTTCGCCCGATGACAGGGGGCCGGGAGCTGTTTTTT. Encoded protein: CASSFRPMTGGRELFF.

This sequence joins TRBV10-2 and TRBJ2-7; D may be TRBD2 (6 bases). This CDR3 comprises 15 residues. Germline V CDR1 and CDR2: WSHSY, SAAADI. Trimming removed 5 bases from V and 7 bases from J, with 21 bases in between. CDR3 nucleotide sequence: TGCGCCAGCAGTCGCGTCGAACCGCCTCGGGGGGAGCAGTACTTC. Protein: CASSRVEPPRGEQYF.

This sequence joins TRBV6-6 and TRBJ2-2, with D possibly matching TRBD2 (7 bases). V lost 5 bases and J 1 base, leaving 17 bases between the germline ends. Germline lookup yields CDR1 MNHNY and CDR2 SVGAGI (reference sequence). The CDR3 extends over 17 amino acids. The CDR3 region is CASSPRGAVLNTGELFF. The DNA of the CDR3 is TGTGCCAGCAGTCCCCGGGGGGCAGTTTTGAACACCGGGGAGCTGTTTTTT.

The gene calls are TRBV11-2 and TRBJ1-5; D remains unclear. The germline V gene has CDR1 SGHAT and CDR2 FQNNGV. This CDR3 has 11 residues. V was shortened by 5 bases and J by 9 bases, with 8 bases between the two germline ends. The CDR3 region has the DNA TGTGCCAGCAGCCGATACATGCCCCAGCATTTT. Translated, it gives CASSRYMPQHF.

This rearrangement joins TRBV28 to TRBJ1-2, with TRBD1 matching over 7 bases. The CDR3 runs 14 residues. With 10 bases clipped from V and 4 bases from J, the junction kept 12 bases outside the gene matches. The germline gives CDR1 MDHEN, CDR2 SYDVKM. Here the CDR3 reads CAISTGRPSYGYTF. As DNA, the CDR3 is TGTGCCATCTCGACAGGGCGACCCTCCTATGGCTACACCTTC.

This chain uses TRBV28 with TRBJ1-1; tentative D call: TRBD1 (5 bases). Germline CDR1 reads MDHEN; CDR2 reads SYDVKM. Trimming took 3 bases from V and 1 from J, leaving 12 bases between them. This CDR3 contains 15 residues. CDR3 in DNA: TGTGCCAGCAGTTTTCAGGGAATTGGGAACACTGAAGCTTTCTTT. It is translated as CASSFQGIGNTEAFF.

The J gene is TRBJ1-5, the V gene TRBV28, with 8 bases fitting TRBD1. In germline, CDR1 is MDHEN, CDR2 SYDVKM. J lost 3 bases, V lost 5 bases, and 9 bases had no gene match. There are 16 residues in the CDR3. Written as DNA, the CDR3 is TGTGCCAGCAGTCTAATACAGGGGGTCCACAATCAGCCCCAGCATTTT. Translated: CASSLIQGVHNQPQHF.

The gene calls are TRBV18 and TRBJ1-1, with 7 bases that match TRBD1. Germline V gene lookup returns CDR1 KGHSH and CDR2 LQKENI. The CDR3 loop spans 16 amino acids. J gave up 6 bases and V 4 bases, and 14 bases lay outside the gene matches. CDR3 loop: CASSHTGEGTVSEAFF. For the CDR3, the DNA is TGTGCCAGCTCACACACAGGGGAAGGGACAGTTTCTGAAGCTTTCTTT.

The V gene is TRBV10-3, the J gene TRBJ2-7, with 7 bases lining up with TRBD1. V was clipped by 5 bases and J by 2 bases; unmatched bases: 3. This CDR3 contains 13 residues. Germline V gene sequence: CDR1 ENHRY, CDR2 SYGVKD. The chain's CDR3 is CAISPGTAYEQYF. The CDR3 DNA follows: TGTGCCATCAGTCCCGGGACAGCCTACGAGCAGTACTTC.

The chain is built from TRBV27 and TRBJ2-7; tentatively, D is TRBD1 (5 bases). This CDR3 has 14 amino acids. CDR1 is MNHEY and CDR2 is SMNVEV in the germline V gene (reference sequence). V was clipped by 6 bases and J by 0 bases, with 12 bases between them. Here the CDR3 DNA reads TGTGCCAGCAGGCGACAGCTCGGCTCCTACGAGCAGTACTTC. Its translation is CASRRQLGSYEQYF.

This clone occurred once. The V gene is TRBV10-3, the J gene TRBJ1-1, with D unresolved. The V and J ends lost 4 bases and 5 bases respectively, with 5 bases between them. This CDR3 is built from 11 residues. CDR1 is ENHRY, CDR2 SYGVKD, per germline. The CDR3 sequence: CAISAQTEAFF. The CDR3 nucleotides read TGTGCCATCAGTGCACAAACTGAAGCTTTCTTT.

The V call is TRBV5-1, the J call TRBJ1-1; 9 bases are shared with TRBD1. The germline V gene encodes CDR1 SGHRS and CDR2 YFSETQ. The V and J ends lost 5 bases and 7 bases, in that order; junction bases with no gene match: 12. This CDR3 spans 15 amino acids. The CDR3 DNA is TGCGCCAGCAGTCCGGATCCACAGGGGGCTAATGAAGCTTTCTTT. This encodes CASSPDPQGANEAFF.

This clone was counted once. The CDR3 DNA reads as TGTGCCAGCAGCCCTCGCCCGGGACAGGCTACCTACGAGCAGTACTTC. It yields the protein CASSPRPGQATYEQYF. V and J are TRBV9 and TRBJ2-7; TRBD1 agrees at 8 bases. The germline V gene has CDR1 SGDLS and CDR2 YYNGEE. The CDR3 length is 16 residues. V shed 4 bases and J 2 bases; nucleotides not matched to a gene: 11.

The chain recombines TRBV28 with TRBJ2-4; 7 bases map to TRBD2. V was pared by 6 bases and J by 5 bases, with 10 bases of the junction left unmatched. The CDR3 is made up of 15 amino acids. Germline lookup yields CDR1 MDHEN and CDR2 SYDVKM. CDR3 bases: TGTGCCAGCAGAGTCCCCGGGAGGACCGAAAACATTCAGTACTTC. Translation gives CASRVPGRTENIQYF.

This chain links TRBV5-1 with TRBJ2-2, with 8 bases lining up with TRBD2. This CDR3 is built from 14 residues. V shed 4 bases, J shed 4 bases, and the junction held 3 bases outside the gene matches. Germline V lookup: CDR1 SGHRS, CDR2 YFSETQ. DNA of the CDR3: TGCGCCAGCAGCGCCGGGAGGGCCACCGGGGAGCTGTTTTTT. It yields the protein CASSAGRATGELFF. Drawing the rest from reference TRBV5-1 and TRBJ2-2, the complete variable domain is KAGVTQTPRYLIKTRGQQVTLSCSPISGHRSVSWYQQTPGQGLQFLFEYFSETQRNKGNFPGRFSGRQFSNSRSEMNVSTLELGDSALYLCASSAGRATGELFFGEGSRLTVL.

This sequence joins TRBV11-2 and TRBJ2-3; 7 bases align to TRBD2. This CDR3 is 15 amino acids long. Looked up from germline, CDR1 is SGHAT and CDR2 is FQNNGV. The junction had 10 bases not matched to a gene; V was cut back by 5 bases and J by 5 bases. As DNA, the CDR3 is TGTGCCAGCAGCACCACAGCGGGATCTGGAGATACGCAGTATTTT. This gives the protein CASSTTAGSGDTQYF. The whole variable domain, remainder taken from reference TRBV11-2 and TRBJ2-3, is EAGVAQSPRYKIIEKRQSVAFWCNPISGHATLYWYQQILGQGPKLLIQFQNNGVVDDSQLPKDRFSAERLKGVDSTLKIQPAKLEDSAVYLCASSTTAGSGDTQYFGPGTRLTVL.

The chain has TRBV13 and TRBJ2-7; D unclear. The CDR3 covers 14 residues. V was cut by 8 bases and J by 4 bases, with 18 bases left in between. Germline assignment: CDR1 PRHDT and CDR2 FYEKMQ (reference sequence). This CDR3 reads CASGSGPFTYEQYF. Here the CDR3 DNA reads TGTGCCAGCGGATCGGGTCCCTTTACTTACGAGCAGTACTTC.

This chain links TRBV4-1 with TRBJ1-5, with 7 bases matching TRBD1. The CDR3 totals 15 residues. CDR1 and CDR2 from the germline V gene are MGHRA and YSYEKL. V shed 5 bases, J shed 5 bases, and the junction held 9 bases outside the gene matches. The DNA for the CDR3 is TGCGCCAGCAGCTTCCGACAGGGCGGCGATCAGCCCCAGCATTTT. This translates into CASSFRQGGDQPQHF.

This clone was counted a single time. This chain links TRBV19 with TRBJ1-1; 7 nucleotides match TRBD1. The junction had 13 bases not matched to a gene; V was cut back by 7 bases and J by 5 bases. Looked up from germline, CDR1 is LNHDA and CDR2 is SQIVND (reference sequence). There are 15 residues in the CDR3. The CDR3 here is CASKDPGGMSTEAFF. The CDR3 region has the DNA TGTGCCAGTAAGGATCCAGGGGGGATGAGTACTGAAGCTTTCTTT.

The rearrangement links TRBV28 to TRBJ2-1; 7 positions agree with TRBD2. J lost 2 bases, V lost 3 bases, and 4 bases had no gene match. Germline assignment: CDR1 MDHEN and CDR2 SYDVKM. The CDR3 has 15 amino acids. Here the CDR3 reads CASSFTREPYNEQFF. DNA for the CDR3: TGTGCCAGCAGTTTCACGCGGGAGCCCTACAATGAGCAGTTCTTC.

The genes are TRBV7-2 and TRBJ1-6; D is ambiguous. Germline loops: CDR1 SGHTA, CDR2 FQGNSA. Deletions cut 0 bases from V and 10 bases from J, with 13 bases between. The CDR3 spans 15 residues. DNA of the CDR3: TGTGCCAGCAGCTTAGCCCCTCCAGGAACCTCACCCCTCCACTTT. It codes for CASSLAPPGTSPLHF.

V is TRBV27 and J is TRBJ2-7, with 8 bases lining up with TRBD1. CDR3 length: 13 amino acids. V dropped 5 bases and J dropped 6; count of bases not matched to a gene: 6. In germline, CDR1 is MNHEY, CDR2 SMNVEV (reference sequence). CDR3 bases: TGTGCCAGCAGTCCACGGACAGGGATCGAGCAGTACTTC. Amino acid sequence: CASSPRTGIEQYF.

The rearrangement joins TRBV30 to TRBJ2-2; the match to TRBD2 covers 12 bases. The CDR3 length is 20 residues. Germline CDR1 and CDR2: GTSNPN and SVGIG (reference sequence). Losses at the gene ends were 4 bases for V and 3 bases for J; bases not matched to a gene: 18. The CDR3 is CAWKAGTGVRLAGDTGELFF. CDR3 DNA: TGTGCCTGGAAGGCGGGGACGGGTGTGCGACTAGCGGGAGACACCGGGGAGCTGTTTTTT. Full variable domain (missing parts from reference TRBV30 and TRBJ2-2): SQTIHQWPATLVQPVGSPLSLECTVEGTSNPNLYWYRQAAGRGLQLLFYSVGIGQISSEVPQNLSASRPQDRQFILSSKKLLLSDSGFYLCAWKAGTGVRLAGDTGELFFGEGSRLTVL.

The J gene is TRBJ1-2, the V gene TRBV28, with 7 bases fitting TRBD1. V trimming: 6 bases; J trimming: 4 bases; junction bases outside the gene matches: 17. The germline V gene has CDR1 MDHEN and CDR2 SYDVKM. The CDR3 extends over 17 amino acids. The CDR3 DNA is TGTGCCAGCAGCAGACAGGGCCAAGGGTTTGGCGCCTATGGCTACACCTTC. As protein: CASSRQGQGFGAYGYTF.

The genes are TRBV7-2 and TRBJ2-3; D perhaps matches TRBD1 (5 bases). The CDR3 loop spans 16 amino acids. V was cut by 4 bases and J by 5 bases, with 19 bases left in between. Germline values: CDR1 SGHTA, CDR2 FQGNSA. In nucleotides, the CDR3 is TGTGCCAGCAGCTCAGCCCGACAGACCATCGTAGATACGCAGTATTTT. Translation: CASSSARQTIVDTQYF.